This T cell receptor beta chain is drawn from a study of prognosis after radiotherapy for stage I lung cancer. Study results and caveats: There was a fall in unique TCR clone counts after stereotactic body radiation therapy, median roughly 9,900 versus 7,200.

On this clonotype itself: Its antigen is undetermined.

The CDR3 length is 11 residues. Germline V gene lookup returns CDR1 DFQATT and CDR2 SNEGSKA (reference sequence). Genomic DNA served as the source from which two-round multiplex PCR generated TCR beta CDR3 amplicons. Primers (each specific to one TRBV or TRBJ gene) were used in first-round PCR. MiXCR, run by TCRdb on the multiplex PCR reads, gives a single entry per CDR3 protein. The sample contains about 31,000 distinct CDR3 sequences, about 39% of which appear only once. This sequence joins TRBV20-1 and TRBJ2-3; D gene ambiguous. This sample comprised PBMCs, obtained before or after stereotactic body radiation therapy (not recorded which). This TCR was recovered from a donor over 45 with non-small cell lung cancer. CDR3 coding DNA: TGCAATTCCAAGAAAACAGATACGCAGTATTTT. This translates into CNSKKTDTQYF.